The text below deals with one T cell receptor (beta chain). The antigen is unknown. Here immunoSEQ multiplex PCR was the method, and the copy in TCRdb shows in-frame clones only, minus some. The profile shows more than 100,000 clones, roughly 92% of them singletons. The CDR3 length is 16 residues. The germline CDR1 and CDR2 sequences are MNHEY and SMNVEV (reference sequence). Trimming shortened V by 3 bases and J by 7 bases, and 18 bases separated the two germline ends. The entry originates in a study of T cell responses to AZD1222 COVID-19 vaccine. Study summary: Second-dose timings of about 4 or about 12 weeks were pooled. Study outcomes and limitations: Baseline testing showed seropositivity in only six AZD1222 recipients. Per reports, nearly half of all spike-specific TCRs target regions that are unmutated in variants. Donors, mostly white British, included more females; clonal diversity was possibly underestimated.

The sample consisted of peripheral blood, taken on day 0 of AZD1222 vaccination. This sequence originates from an adult in good health. The gene calls are TRBV27 and TRBJ1-4; the D gene is possibly TRBD1 (6 bases). The CDR3 sequence: CASSFPRGGRGEKLFF. CDR3 sequence (DNA): TGTGCCAGCAGTTTCCCGAGGGGGGGCCGGGGTGAAAAACTGTTTTTT.